Below, 13 T cell receptor beta chains from the same sample are listed, as sequenced in a study of blood T cell repertoires in COVID-19. The table came from immunoSEQ multiplex PCR; TCRdb's copy has only in-frame clones and leaves some out. Of over 100,000 clones listed, roughly 82% are singletons. Sequencing was performed on peripheral blood. The origin of the receptors is a man aged 55-75 years with acute or convalescent COVID-19.

The DNA of the CDR3 is TGCAGTGCCGACTACGCCCATGAGCAGTTCTTC. Translation gives CSADYAHEQFF. This chain connects TRBV20-1 to TRBJ2-1, with D perhaps matching TRBD2 (5 bases). V lost 6 bases to trimming and J lost 8 bases, with 11 bases between them. The CDR3 is made up of 11 amino acids. CDR1 and CDR2 from the germline V gene are DFQATT and SNEGSKA (reference sequence).

The chain has TRBV30 and TRBJ1-5; 9 nucleotides align to TRBD1. The CDR3 contains 13 residues. V shed 6 bases, J shed 2 bases, and the junction held 2 bases outside the gene matches. Germline V gene lookup returns CDR1 GTSNPN and CDR2 SVGIG (reference sequence). CDR3 amino acids: CACRDRGNQPQHF. DNA for the CDR3: TGTGCCTGTAGGGACAGGGGCAATCAGCCCCAGCATTTT.

The V call is TRBV18, the J call TRBJ2-1; 9 positions agree with TRBD2. CDR3 length: 19 residues. The germline V gene has CDR1 KGHSH and CDR2 LQKENI. After removal of 6 bases from V and 0 bases from J, the junction contained 15 bases not matched to a gene. Here the CDR3 reads CASSPQGLAGPDSYNEQFF. DNA for the CDR3: TGTGCCAGCTCGCCCCAGGGGCTAGCGGGACCCGACTCCTACAATGAGCAGTTCTTC.

The chain combines TRBV6-2 or TRBV6-3 with TRBJ2-1, with 11 bases identical to TRBD2. Germline CDR1 and CDR2: MNHEY and SVGEGT. This CDR3 has 14 amino acids. Losses at the gene ends were 4 bases for V and 8 bases for J; bases not matched to a gene: 4. The CDR3 DNA sequence: TGTGCCAGCAGTTTGCTAGCGGGAGGTGATGAGCAGTTCTTC. Translated: CASSLLAGGDEQFF.

The chain uses TRBV7-3 and TRBJ1-1; TRBD1 aligns across 8 bases. This CDR3 region has 16 residues. In germline, CDR1 is SGHTA, CDR2 FQGTGA. The J segment lost 1 base and the V segment lost 6 bases, leaving 10 bases of the junction unmatched. Written as DNA, the CDR3 is TGTGCCAGCAGTTCAAGAAGACAGGGGAAGAACACTGAAGCTTTCTTT. Amino acids: CASSSRRQGKNTEAFF.

V gene TRBV9 combines with J gene TRBJ2-1; a possible D gene is TRBD1 (6 bases). From germline, CDR1 is SGDLS and CDR2 YYNGEE. Trimming left V 4 bases short and J 10 bases short, with 18 bases between. The CDR3 length is 14 residues. The CDR3 loop reads CASSTRTQTGEQFF. In nucleotides, the CDR3 is TGTGCCAGCAGCACCCGAACCCAAACAGGGGAGCAGTTCTTC. The entire variable domain, with the rest obtained from reference TRBV9 and TRBJ2-1, is as follows: DSGVTQTPKHLITATGQRVTLRCSPRSGDLSVYWYQQSLDQGLQFLIQYYNGEERAKGNILERFSAQQFPDLHSELNLSSLELGDSALYFCASSTRTQTGEQFFGPGTRLTVL.

This rearrangement joins TRBV27 to TRBJ2-2; no reliable D call. The CDR3 consists of 13 residues. V shed 5 bases and J shed 0 bases, with 4 bases lying between them. CDR1 is MNHEY and CDR2 is SMNVEV in the germline V gene (reference sequence). The CDR3 nucleotides read TGTGCCAGCAGTCTTGCGAACACCGGGGAGCTGTTTTTT. Protein sequence: CASSLANTGELFF.

V usage is TRBV24-1 and J usage is TRBJ2-2; D remains unclear. The CDR3 is 12 residues long. CDR1 is KGHDR, CDR2 SFDVKD, per germline. V lost 10 bases and J lost 0, with 5 bases in between. CDR3 protein: CATGPNTGELFF. In DNA form, the CDR3 reads TGTGCCACGGGCCCGAACACCGGGGAGCTGTTTTTT.

By share, this clone counts as medium-sized. The chain combines TRBV5-1 with TRBJ1-2; no clear D gene. V shed 0 bases and J shed 4 bases, with 10 bases lying between them. The germline V gene has CDR1 SGHRS and CDR2 YFSETQ. The length of the CDR3 is 14 residues. In DNA form, the CDR3 reads TGCGCCAGCAGCTTGGCGCCAGAACCCTATGGCTACACCTTC. It specifies CASSLAPEPYGYTF.

Here the CDR3 DNA reads TGTGCCAGCAGCTTAAGCAGTAGCAATAATTCACCCCTCCACTTT. Translated: CASSLSSSNNSPLHF. The genes are TRBV7-3 and TRBJ1-6; unclear D gene. The CDR3 has 15 residues. V was pared by 1 base and J by 5 bases, with 9 bases between. CDR1 and CDR2 from the germline V gene are SGHTA and FQGTGA.

This clone appeared a single time. V is TRBV18 and J is TRBJ1-2, with D perhaps TRBD1 (5 bases). The CDR3 is made up of 14 amino acids. Germline CDR1 reads KGHSH; CDR2 reads LQKENI. V gave up 5 bases and J gave up 0 bases, with 10 bases separating them. The DNA for the CDR3 is TGTGCCAGCTCATTACAGGACCCTAACTATGGCTACACCTTC. This encodes CASSLQDPNYGYTF.

This clone showed up just a few times. V and J are TRBV11-3 and TRBJ2-3, with 12 bases matching TRBD2. The CDR3 has 14 residues. Germline CDR1 is SGHNT and CDR2 is YENEEA. Trimming took 0 bases from V and 10 from J; bases not matched to a gene: 2. DNA for the CDR3: TGTGCCAGCAGCTTAGACCCTAGCGGGAGGGCGCAGTATTTT. Its translation: CASSLDPSGRAQYF.

This chain links TRBV2 with TRBJ1-4, with a weak D call TRBD1 (6 bases). CDR1 and CDR2 from the germline V gene are SNHLY and FYNNEI. The V end was cut by 2 bases, the J end by 2 bases, with 12 bases between. The length of the CDR3 is 16 residues. The CDR3 nucleotides read TGTGCCAGCAGTGAACGTCAGGGGTCGACTAATGAAAAACTGTTTTTT. It specifies CASSERQGSTNEKLFF.